This section outlines one T cell receptor (beta chain) sequence together with its context. Its antigen target is currently unknown. Qualities for individual bases were not recorded, and no much larger clone is one base off. This record comes from a study of technical replicates of blood from a handful of donors (dated by TCRdb to between 2016 and 2019). From the cysteine up to the phenylalanine, the CDR3 has a length of 14 residues. Only the CDR3 DNA is retained, 42 bases long and in frame from the first base. The V and J ends are trimmed by 0 bases and 2 bases, leaving 8 bases between them. Sequences SGDLS (CDR1) and YYNGEE (CDR2) are obtained from the germline V gene. Libraries were constructed by the immunoSEQ multiplex PCR assay. This is the immuneACCESS table as TCRdb keeps it, with only in-frame sequences that have V and J called. A part of the clones is gone; compared with another copy, unresolved V genes explain less than half, and the rest is unexplained. In all, the sample holds tens of thousands of clones, and 92% of those were seen once. The ten most abundant clones make up about 0.37% of the sample.

Recombination joined TRBV9 with TRBJ1-1; the D gene remains uncertain. The receptor's source is a human donor in good health. The source material was T cells isolated from PBMCs. CDR3 region: CASSVEYSNTEAFF. The DNA reads as follows: TGTGCCAGCAGCGTAGAATATAGCAACACTGAAGCTTTCTTT.